This record looks at one T cell receptor beta chain sequence and its context. The assay was immunoSEQ multiplex PCR, and TCRdb's table has in-frame clones only and misses some. The sample records about 220,000 clones, roughly 94% being singletons. The source of the sample is a study of control samples from healthy donors and cancer patients. From germline, CDR1 is MNHEY and CDR2 SMNVEV (reference sequence). The CDR3 length is 15 residues. Trimming at V came to 6 bases and at J to 6 bases, leaving 7 bases not matched to a gene. The material sequenced was blood. This chain links TRBV27 with TRBJ2-5; TRBD2 matches 13 bases. This clonotype was sampled from a man aged 45-60 years in good health. CDR3 bases: TGTGCCAGCAGCCACGGACTAGCGGGGGTAAAGACCCAGTACTTC. Translating gives CASSHGLAGVKTQYF.